This T cell receptor (beta chain) was sequenced during a study of T cells in tumors after PD-1 blockade. Turning to the study itself: Each patient got pembrolizumab 200 mg every 3 weeks or cemiplimab 350 mg every 2 weeks.

The length of the CDR3 is 15 residues. Germline V gene lookup returns CDR1 MDHEN and CDR2 SYDVKM. With V trimmed by 4 bases and J by 4 bases, 7 bases remained unmatched. Assay: immunoSEQ multiplex PCR; the TCRdb copy retains only in-frame clones and omits some. The sample has roughly 50,000 clones; roughly 80% are singletons. The sample consisted of PBMCs, taken before anti-PD-1 treatment. This chain links TRBV28 with TRBJ1-3; 7 nucleotides line up with TRBD1. This sequence was found in a human donor with basal cell carcinoma. The CDR3 DNA is TGTGCCAGCAGTTCCCCCGGGACAGCCGGAAACACCATATATTTT. This translates into CASSSPGTAGNTIYF.